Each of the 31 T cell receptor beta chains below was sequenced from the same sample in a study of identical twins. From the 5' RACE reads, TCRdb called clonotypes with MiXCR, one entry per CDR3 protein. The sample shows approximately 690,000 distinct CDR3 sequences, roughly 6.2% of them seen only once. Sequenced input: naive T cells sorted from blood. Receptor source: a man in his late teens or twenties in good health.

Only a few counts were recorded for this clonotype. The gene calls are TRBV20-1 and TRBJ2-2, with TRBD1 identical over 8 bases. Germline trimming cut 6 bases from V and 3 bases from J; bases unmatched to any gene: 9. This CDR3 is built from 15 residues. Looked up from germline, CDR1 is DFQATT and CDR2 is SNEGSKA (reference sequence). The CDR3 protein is CSAKRTGTDTGELFF. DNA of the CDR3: TGCAGTGCCAAAAGGACAGGGACGGACACCGGGGAGCTGTTTTTT.

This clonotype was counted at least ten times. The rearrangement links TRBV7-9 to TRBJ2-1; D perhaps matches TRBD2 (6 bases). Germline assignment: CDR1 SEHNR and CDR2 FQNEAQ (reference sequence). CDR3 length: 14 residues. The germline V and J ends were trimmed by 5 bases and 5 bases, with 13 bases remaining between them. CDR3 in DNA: TGTGCCAGCAGCGGCCGGGACTCTCACAATGAGCAGTTCTTC. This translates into CASSGRDSHNEQFF.

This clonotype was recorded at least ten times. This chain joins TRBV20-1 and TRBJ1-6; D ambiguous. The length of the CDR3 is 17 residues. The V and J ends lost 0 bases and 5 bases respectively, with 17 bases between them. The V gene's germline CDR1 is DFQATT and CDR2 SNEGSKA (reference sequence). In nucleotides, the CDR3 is TGCAGTGCTAGAGATCCGGTGTTACAGCGAAATAATTCACCCCTCCACTTT. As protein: CSARDPVLQRNNSPLHF.

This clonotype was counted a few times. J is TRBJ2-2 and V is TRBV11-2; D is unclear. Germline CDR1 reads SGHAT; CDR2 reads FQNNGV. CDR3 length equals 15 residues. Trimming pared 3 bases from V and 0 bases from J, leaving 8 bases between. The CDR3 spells CASSFRLPNTGELFF. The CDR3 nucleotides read TGTGCCAGCAGCTTTCGTCTGCCGAACACCGGGGAGCTGTTTTTT.

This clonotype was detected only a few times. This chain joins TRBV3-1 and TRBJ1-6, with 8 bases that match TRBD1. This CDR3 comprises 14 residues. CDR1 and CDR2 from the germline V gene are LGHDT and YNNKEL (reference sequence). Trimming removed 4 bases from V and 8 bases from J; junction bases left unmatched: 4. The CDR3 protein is CASSLTGDYSPLHF. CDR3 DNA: TGTGCCAGCAGCCTGACAGGGGATTATTCACCCCTCCACTTT.

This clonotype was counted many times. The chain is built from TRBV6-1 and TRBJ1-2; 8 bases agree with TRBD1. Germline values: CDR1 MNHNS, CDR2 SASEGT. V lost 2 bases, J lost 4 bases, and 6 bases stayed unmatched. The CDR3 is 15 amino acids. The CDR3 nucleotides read TGTGCCAGCAGTGAAAGGACAGGGTTAGGCTATGGCTACACCTTC. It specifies CASSERTGLGYGYTF.

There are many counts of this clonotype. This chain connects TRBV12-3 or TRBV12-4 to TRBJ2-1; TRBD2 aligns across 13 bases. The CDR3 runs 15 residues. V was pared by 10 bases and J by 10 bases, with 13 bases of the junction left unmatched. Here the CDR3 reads CATRITLAGGLEQFF. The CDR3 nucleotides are TGTGCCACCCGGATCACACTAGCGGGAGGGCTGGAGCAGTTCTTC.

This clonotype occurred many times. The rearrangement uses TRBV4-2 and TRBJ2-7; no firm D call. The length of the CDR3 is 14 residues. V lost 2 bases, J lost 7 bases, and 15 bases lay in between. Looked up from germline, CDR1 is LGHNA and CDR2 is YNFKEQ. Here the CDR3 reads CASSQQSTAVEQYF. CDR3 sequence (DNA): TGTGCCAGCAGCCAACAATCCACCGCAGTGGAGCAGTACTTC.

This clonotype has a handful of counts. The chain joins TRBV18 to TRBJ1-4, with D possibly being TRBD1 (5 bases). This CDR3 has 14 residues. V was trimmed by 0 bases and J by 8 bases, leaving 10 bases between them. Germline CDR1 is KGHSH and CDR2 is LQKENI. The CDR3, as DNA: TGTGCCAGCTCACCACCGGGGGGATCCGAAAAACTGTTTTTT. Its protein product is CASSPPGGSEKLFF.

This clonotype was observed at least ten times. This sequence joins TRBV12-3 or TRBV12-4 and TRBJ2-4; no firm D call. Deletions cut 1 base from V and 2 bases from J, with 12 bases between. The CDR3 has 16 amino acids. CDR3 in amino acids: CASSLGLQFSKNIQYF. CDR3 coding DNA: TGTGCCAGCAGTTTAGGATTACAGTTTTCCAAAAACATTCAGTACTTC.

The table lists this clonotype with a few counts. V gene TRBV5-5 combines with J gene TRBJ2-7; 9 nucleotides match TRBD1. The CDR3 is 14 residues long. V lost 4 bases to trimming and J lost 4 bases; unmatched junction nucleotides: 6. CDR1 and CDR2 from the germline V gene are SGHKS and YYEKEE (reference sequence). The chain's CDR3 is CASSATGGKYEQYF. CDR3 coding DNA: TGTGCCAGCAGCGCAACAGGGGGCAAATACGAGCAGTACTTC. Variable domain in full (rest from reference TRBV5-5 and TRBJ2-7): DAGVTQSPTHLIKTRGQQVTLRCSPISGHKSVSWYQQVLGQGPQFIFQYYEKEERGRGNFPDRFSARQFPNYSSELNVNALLLGDSALYLCASSATGGKYEQYFGPGTRLTVT.

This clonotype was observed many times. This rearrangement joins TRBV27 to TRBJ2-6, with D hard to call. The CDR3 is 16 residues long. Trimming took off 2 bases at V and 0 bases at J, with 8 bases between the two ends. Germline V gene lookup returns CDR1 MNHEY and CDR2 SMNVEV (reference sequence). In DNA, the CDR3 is TGTGCCAGCAGTTTAATCTTGGGCTCTGGGGCCAACGTCCTGACTTTC. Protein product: CASSLILGSGANVLTF.

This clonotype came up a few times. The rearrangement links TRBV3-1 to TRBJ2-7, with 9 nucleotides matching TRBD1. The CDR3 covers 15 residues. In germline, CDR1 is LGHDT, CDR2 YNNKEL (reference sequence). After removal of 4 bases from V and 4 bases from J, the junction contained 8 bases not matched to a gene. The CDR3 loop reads CASSPRGTGQYEQYF. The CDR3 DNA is TGTGCCAGCAGCCCGCGGGGGACAGGGCAGTACGAGCAGTACTTC.

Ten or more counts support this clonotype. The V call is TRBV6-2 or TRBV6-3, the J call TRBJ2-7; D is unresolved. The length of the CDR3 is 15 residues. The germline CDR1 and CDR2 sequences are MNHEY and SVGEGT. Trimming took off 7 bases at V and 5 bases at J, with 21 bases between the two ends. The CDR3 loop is CASKVKPDSFHEQYF. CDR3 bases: TGTGCCAGCAAGGTAAAACCGGATTCGTTCCACGAGCAGTACTTC.

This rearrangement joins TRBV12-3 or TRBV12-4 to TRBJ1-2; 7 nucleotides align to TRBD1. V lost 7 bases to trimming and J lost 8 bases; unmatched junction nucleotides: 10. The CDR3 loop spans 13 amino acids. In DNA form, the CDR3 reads TGTGCCAGCACCTCTGACAGGGATCGCGGCTACACCTTC. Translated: CASTSDRDRGYTF.

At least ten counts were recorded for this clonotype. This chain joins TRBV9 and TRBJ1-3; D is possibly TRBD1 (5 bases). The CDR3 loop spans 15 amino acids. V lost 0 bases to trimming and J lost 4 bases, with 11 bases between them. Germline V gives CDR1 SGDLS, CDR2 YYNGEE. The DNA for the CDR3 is TGTGCCAGCAGCGTAGATGGAGGGGCCGGAAACACCATATATTTT. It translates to CASSVDGGAGNTIYF.

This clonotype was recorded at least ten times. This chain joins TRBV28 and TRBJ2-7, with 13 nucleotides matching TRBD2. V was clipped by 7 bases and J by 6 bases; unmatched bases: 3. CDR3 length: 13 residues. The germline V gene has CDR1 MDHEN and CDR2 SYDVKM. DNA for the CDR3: TGTGCCAGCACCGGACTAGCGGGAGTCGAGCAGTACTTC. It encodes CASTGLAGVEQYF.

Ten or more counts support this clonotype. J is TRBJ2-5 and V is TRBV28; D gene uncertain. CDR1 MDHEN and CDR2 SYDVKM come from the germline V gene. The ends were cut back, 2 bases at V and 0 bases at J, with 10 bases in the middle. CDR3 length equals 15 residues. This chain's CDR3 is CASSLRRAYQETQYF. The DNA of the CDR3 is TGTGCCAGCAGTTTACGGCGAGCGTACCAAGAGACCCAGTACTTC.

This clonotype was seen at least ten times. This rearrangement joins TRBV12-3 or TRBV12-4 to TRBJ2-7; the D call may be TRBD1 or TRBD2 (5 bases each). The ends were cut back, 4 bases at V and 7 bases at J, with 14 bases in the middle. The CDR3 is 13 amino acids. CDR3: CASSSPGPPEQYV. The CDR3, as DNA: TGTGCCAGCAGTTCTCCGGGACCCCCGGAGCAGTACGTC.

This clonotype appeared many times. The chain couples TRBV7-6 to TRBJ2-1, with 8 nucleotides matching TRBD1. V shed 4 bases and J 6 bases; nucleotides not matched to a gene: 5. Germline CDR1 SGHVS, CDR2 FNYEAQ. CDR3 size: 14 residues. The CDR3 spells CASSSRTGTNEQFF. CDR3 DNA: TGTGCCAGCAGCTCCAGGACAGGGACCAATGAGCAGTTCTTC.

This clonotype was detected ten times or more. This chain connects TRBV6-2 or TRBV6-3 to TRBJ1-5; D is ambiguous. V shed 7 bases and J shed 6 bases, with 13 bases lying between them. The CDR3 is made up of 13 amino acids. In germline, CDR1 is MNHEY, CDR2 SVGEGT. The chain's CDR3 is CASIPQWGQPQHF. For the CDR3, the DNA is TGTGCCAGCATCCCGCAGTGGGGTCAGCCCCAGCATTTT.

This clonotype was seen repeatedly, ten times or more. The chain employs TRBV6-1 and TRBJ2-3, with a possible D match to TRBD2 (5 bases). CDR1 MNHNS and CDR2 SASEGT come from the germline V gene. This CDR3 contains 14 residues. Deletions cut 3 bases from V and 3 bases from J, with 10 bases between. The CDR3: CASSDRGVTDTQYF. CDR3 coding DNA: TGTGCCAGCAGTGATCGGGGAGTGACAGATACGCAGTATTTT.

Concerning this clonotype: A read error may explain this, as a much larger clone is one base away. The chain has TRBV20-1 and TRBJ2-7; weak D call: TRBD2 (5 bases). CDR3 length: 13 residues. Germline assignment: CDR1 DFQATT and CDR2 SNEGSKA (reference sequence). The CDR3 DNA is TGCGGTGCTAGGGATCGGGAAACCTACGAGCAGTACTTC. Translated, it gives CGARDRETYEQYF.

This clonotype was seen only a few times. The CDR3 region is CASSLPRGHNEQFF. The CDR3 DNA is TGTGCCAGCAGCTTACCCCGGGGCCACAATGAGCAGTTCTTC. The chain is built from TRBV11-2 and TRBJ2-1; D possibly matches TRBD1 or TRBD2 (5 bases each). V lost 2 bases, J lost 5 bases, and 10 bases lay in between. The CDR3 totals 14 residues. CDR1 is SGHAT, CDR2 FQNNGV, per germline.

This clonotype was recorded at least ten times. Written as DNA, the CDR3 is TGTGCCAGCAGACCCGGGACAGGGGGCCACGAGCAGTACTTC. Protein sequence: CASRPGTGGHEQYF. This chain connects TRBV28 to TRBJ2-7; 12 bases map to TRBD1. CDR3 length: 14 residues. After removal of 6 bases from V and 5 bases from J, the junction contained 5 bases not matched to a gene. Germline loops: CDR1 MDHEN, CDR2 SYDVKM.

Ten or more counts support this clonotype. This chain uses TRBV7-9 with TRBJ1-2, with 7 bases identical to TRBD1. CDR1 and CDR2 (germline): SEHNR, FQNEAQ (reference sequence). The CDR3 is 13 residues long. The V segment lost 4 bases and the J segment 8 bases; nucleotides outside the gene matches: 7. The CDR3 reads CASSSTGHEGYTF. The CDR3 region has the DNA TGTGCCAGCAGCTCGACAGGGCATGAGGGCTACACCTTC.

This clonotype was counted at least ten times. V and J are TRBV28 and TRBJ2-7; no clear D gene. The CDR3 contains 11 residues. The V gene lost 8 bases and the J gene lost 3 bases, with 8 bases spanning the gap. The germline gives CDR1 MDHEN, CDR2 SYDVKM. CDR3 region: CASLKGYEQYF. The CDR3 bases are TGTGCCAGCCTAAAGGGCTACGAGCAGTACTTC.

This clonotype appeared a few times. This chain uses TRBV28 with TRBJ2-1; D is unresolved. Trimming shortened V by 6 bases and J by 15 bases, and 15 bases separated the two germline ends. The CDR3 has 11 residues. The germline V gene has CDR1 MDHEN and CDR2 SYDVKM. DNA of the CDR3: TGTGCCAGCAGCTCCCCGGCGGCCTCGTTCTTC. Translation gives CASSSPAASFF.

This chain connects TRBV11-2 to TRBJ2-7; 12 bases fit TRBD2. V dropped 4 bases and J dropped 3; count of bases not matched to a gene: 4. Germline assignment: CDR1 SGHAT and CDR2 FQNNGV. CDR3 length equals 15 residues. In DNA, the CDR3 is TGTGCCAGCAGCTCTCAGACTAGCGGGAGCTACGAGCAGTACGTC. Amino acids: CASSSQTSGSYEQYV.

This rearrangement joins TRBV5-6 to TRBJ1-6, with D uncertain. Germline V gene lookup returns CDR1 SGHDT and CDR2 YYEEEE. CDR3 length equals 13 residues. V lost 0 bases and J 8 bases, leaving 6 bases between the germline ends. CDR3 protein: CASSLEYDSPLHF. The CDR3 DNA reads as TGTGCCAGCAGCTTGGAATATGATTCACCCCTCCACTTT.

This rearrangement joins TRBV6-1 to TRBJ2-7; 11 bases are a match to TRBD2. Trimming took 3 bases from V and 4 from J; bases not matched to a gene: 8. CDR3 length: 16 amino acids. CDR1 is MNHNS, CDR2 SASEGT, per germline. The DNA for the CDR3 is TGTGCCAGCAGTGACAATAGCGGGAGGGCCGGGTACGAGCAGTACTTC. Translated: CASSDNSGRAGYEQYF.